This T cell receptor beta chain was identified during a study of blood T cell repertoires in COVID-19. Across the study: The United States, Italy and Spain supplied acute and convalescent COVID-19 samples. T cells, B-cell-depleted T cells, or PBMCs supplied cDNA or gDNA.

The germline CDR1 and CDR2 sequences are KGHSH and LQKENI. V lost 5 bases and J 0 bases, leaving 13 bases between the germline ends. The length of the CDR3 is 15 residues. This clone was observed a handful of times. Source study methods: Reference gene primer amplification gave estimated nucleated cell counts. Data came from immunoSEQ multiplex PCR; TCRdb stores just in-frame clones and leaves some out. The DNA gave D and trimming, while V, J and clone size come from that table. The sample contains some 100,000 clones, almost 90% of which appear only once. The rearrangement uses TRBV18 and TRBJ2-5; D remains unclear. This TCR came from a woman between 70 and 85 years old with acute or convalescent COVID-19. Input material: peripheral blood. CDR3 residues: CASSTGQTYQETQYF. CDR3 in DNA: TGTGCCAGCTCAACTGGGCAGACCTACCAAGAGACCCAGTACTTC.